This T cell receptor beta chain was sequenced for a study of blood T cell repertoires in COVID-19. TCRdb's table, derived via immunoSEQ multiplex PCR, lists solely in-frame clones and lacks some. Here the sample spans more than 90,000 clones, 85% being singletons. The CDR3 runs to 14 residues. Trimming left V 5 bases short and J 4 bases short, with 14 bases between. The germline V gene has CDR1 SGHVS and CDR2 FQNEAQ. The receptor comes from a woman in her 70s with active or convalescent COVID-19. The sample consisted of peripheral blood. The chain uses TRBV7-8 and TRBJ1-2; a weak D match, TRBD1 (6 bases). CDR3 protein: CASSQPGQIYGYTF. The CDR3 DNA is TGTGCCAGCAGCCAACCGGGACAAATCTATGGCTACACCTTC.